This T cell receptor (beta chain) was profiled in a study of early T cells in non-severe SARS-CoV-2 infection. At the level of the study: RNA in bulk from unsorted whole blood was sequenced, and chains were unpaired. Study-level results: Anti-spike CD8 responses were favored in VDJdb matching, and private and CD4 specificities were missed.

Individual cDNA molecules each received unique molecular identifiers attached to them. Using its own MiXCR run on the 5' RACE reads, TCRdb lists one record per CDR3 protein. The sample holds tens of thousands of distinct CDR3 sequences, more than 6% seen once. This clonotype was seen ten or more times. Its antigen remains unknown. Germline V gene sequence: CDR1 SGHRS, CDR2 YFSETQ. The CDR3 sequence is 20 residues long. J was trimmed by 0 bases and V by 0 bases; bases with no gene match: 16. This sequence joins TRBV5-1 and TRBJ2-7; 9 nucleotides match TRBD1. The clonotype originates from an adult who was a healthcare worker with PCR-confirmed SARS-CoV-2 infection or an uninfected control (not recorded which). Material: whole blood. The CDR3 DNA is TGCGCCAGCAGCTTGGCGGTACAGGGGGCGCGTCTTGGGAGCTCCTACGAGCAGTACTTC. It translates to CASSLAVQGARLGSSYEQYF.